In its sample, the clone carrying this T cell receptor (beta chain) was seen once. What it binds is not known. These data come from a study of cytomegalovirus exposure and HLA in healthy donors. The donors were members of the validation cohort comprising approximately 110 subjects, separate from the roughly 670-subject first cohort. Study findings and constraints: As confirmed in vitro, a few CMV-associated chains were specific for CMV antigens. Accounts indicate the classifier identified cytomegalovirus status with strong specificity and sensitivity.

The trim removed 7 bases at V and 0 bases at J, leaving 2 bases unmatched. CDR3 size: 14 residues. Per the germline V gene, CDR1 is SNHLY and CDR2 is FYNNEI. Here immunoSEQ multiplex PCR was the method, and the copy in TCRdb shows in-frame clones only, minus some. The table records some 250,000 clones, approximately 83% of them present only once. Sequenced material: PBMCs. The V gene is TRBV2, the J gene TRBJ2-7; TRBD2 matches 11 bases. This TCR was sampled from a woman aged 25 to 39 in good health and CMV-seropositive. The CDR3: CASISGRASYEQYF. The CDR3 DNA follows: TGTGCCAGCATTAGCGGGAGGGCCTCCTACGAGCAGTACTTC. Combining the CDR3 with reference TRBV2 and TRBJ2-7 gives the whole variable domain EPEVTQTPSHQVTQMGQEVILRCVPISNHLYFYWYRQILGQKVEFLVSFYNNEISEKSEIFDDQFSVERPDGSNFTLKIRSTKLEDSAMYFCASISGRASYEQYFGPGTRLTVT.